Listed below are T cell receptor beta chains from one sample, sequenced in a study of identical twins. TCRdb analysed the 5' RACE reads with MiXCR anew, one entry per CDR3 protein. The sample yields 400,000 to 550,000 distinct CDR3 sequences, 20% to 25% seen once. This same sample was also part of a study on T cells expressing NK-cell markers.

Material for sequencing was CD4+ T cells sorted from blood. The source is a woman aged 18 to 35 in good health. CDR3s include the opening cysteine and the closing phenylalanine or tryptophan. D genes are given only for firm matches. Some rows have no size entry. The others give once, few or many, or a class for an expanded clone.

TRBD2	TRBV10-3	TRBJ2-7	-	TGTGCCATCAGCCAGGGTTGGACTAGCGGGAGCGGCGAGCAGTACTTC	CAISQGWTSGSGEQYF
TRBD1	TRBV3-1	TRBJ1-1	few	TGTGCCAGCAGCCAAGGCCAGGACAGGGGTGAAGCTTTCTTT	CASSQGQDRGEAFF
-	TRBV12-3/TRBV12-4	TRBJ2-5	few	TGTGCCAGCAGTATACAGGGCCGGGAGACCCAGTACTTC	CASSIQGRETQYF
-	TRBV2	TRBJ2-1	-	TGTGCCAGCGGATGGACTACCAACTCCTACAATGAGCAGTTCTTC	CASGWTTNSYNEQFF
-	TRBV20-1	TRBJ1-2	-	TGCAGGGCCGGGACACAGAGGGATGGCTACACCTTC	CRAGTQRDGYTF
-	TRBV3-1	TRBJ2-7	-	TGTGCCAGCAGCCAAGCAGCCGCCGGCGAGCAGTACTTC	CASSQAAAGEQYF
TRBD2	TRBV5-1	TRBJ2-1	few	TGCGCCAGCAGCTCGACTAGCGGGAGTATCTCTGAGCAGTTCTTC	CASSSTSGSISEQFF
-	TRBV18	TRBJ2-7	few	TGTGCCAGCTCATCCGGGACAACTACCTACGAGCAGTACTTC	CASSSGTTTYEQYF
-	TRBV10-3	TRBJ1-3	few	TGTGCCACAGGGATTCGGGACTCCGGCTCTGGAAACACCATATATTTT	CATGIRDSGSGNTIYF
-	TRBV6-5	TRBJ1-2	many	TGTGCCAGCAGTTACGGAGGGAACCGGTACTATGGCTACACCTTC	CASSYGGNRYYGYTF
-	TRBV3-1	TRBJ1-3	-	TGTGCCAGCAGCCAAGTCTCTGGAAACACCATATATTTT	CASSQVSGNTIYF
-	TRBV20-1	TRBJ2-3	-	TGCAGTGCTAGAGTGAGGGTGGGCACAGATACGCAGTATTTT	CSARVRVGTDTQYF
-	TRBV7-9	TRBJ2-3	many	TGTGCCAGCAGCTTAAAACGAGGGCCTACAGATACGCAGTATTTT	CASSLKRGPTDTQYF
TRBD1	TRBV5-1	TRBJ2-1	few	TGCGCCAGCAGCCTCTGGACAGGGAGAAATGAGCAGTTCTTC	CASSLWTGRNEQFF
TRBD2	TRBV11-2	TRBJ2-7	-	TGTGCCAGCAGCTTAGAGGCTAGCGGGAGGGCCGAGCAGTACTTC	CASSLEASGRAEQYF
TRBD1	TRBV5-1	TRBJ1-4	many	TGCGCCAGCAGCTTGACAGGGGCCACTAATGAAAAACTGTTTTTT	CASSLTGATNEKLFF
-	TRBV5-1	TRBJ1-2	few	TGCGCCAGCAGCTTGTCGGCGGAGGTCGGGGTTAACTATGGCTACACCTTC	CASSLSAEVGVNYGYTF
-	TRBV5-4	TRBJ1-1	few	TGTGCCAGCAGACCGACACCGAACACTGAAGCTTTCTTT	CASRPTPNTEAFF